A selection of T cell receptor beta chains follows, all from one sample in a study of tumor-infiltrating lymphocytes in localized non-small cell lung cancer. Sequencing used immunoSEQ multiplex PCR; TCRdb keeps in-frame clones, though not all of them. The sample comprises 8,000 to 10,000 clones, roughly 80% of which are singletons, and around a tenth rests with the top ten. Sequenced material: lung tumor tissue. These receptors were collected from a human donor with non-small cell lung cancer. Each CDR3 is given with its conserved first and last residue. The D gene is left open where the match is weak. Rows may omit the clone size; those that give it use once, few, many or a size class.

size: few
V: TRBV15
J: TRBJ2-2
D: .
CDR3: CATSRGSSHGTGELFF
DNA: TGTGCCACCAGCAGAGGTAGCTCTCACGGCACCGGGGAGCTGTTTTTT

size: .
V: TRBV28
J: TRBJ1-1
D: .
CDR3: CASSPPVSRGNTEAFF
DNA: TGTGCCAGCAGTCCCCCCGTTTCCAGGGGGAACACTGAAGCTTTCTTT

size: .
V: TRBV7-3
J: TRBJ2-3
D: .
CDR3: CASSLGAATDTQYF
DNA: TGTGCCAGCAGCTTAGGGGCAGCCACAGATACGCAGTATTTT

size: .
V: TRBV4-2
J: TRBJ2-1
D: .
CDR3: CASSQMYGTSSFYNEQFF
DNA: TGTGCCAGCAGCCAAATGTATGGCACTAGCTCTTTTTACAATGAGCAGTTCTTC

size: .
V: TRBV19
J: TRBJ2-1
D: TRBD2
CDR3: CASSKGTSGASYNEQFF
DNA: TGTGCCAGTAGTAAAGGGACTAGCGGGGCGTCCTACAATGAGCAGTTCTTC

size: once
V: TRBV2
J: TRBJ2-7
D: TRBD2
CDR3: CASSGASGNIEQYF
DNA: TGTGCCAGCAGTGGGGCTAGCGGGAATATCGAGCAGTACTTC

size: .
V: TRBV7-8
J: TRBJ2-2
D: .
CDR3: CASSQVRELFF
DNA: TGTGCCAGCAGCCAAGTACGGGAGCTGTTTTTT

size: .
V: TRBV5-1
J: TRBJ1-1
D: .
CDR3: CASSSSARVTEAFF
DNA: TGCGCCAGCAGCTCGAGCGCCAGGGTAACCGAAGCTTTCTTT

size: .
V: TRBV6-6
J: TRBJ1-3
D: .
CDR3: CASRSTGGNTIYF
DNA: TGTGCCAGCAGGTCGACAGGTGGAAACACCATATATTTT

size: .
V: TRBV27
J: TRBJ1-1
D: .
CDR3: CASSLMANTEAFF
DNA: TGTGCCAGCAGTTTAATGGCAAACACTGAAGCTTTCTTT

size: .
V: TRBV5-1
J: TRBJ2-7
D: TRBD1
CDR3: CASSPGTGKSYEQYF
DNA: TGCGCCAGCAGCCCAGGGACAGGCAAATCCTACGAGCAGTACTTC

size: .
V: TRBV4-2
J: TRBJ2-5
D: TRBD2
CDR3: CASSRGGASGGQETQYF
DNA: TGTGCCAGCAGCCGGGGAGGTGCTAGCGGGGGTCAAGAGACCCAGTACTTC

size: .
V: TRBV6-1
J: TRBJ1-2
D: .
CDR3: CASSEGRDYGYTF
DNA: TGTGCCAGCAGTGAGGGTCGGGACTATGGCTACACCTTC

size: .
V: TRBV19
J: TRBJ1-2
D: .
CDR3: CASSIWRSGGYTF
DNA: TGTGCCAGTAGTATTTGGCGGTCCGGGGGCTACACCTTC

size: .
V: TRBV27
J: TRBJ2-7
D: TRBD1
CDR3: CASRRGDSYEQYF
DNA: TGTGCCAGCAGAAGAGGGGACAGCTACGAGCAGTACTTC

size: .
V: TRBV7-2
J: TRBJ2-3
D: TRBD2
CDR3: CASVLTGLAGVDTQYF
DNA: TGTGCCAGCGTGCTCACAGGACTAGCGGGAGTTGATACGCAGTATTTT

size: few
V: TRBV4-1
J: TRBJ2-7
D: .
CDR3: CASSQGAMTYEQYF
DNA: TGCGCCAGCAGCCAGGGGGCAATGACCTACGAGCAGTACTTC

size: once
V: TRBV18
J: TRBJ2-7
D: TRBD1
CDR3: CASSLTPGQGAEQYF
DNA: TGTGCCAGCTCACTTACTCCGGGACAGGGGGCGGAGCAGTACTTC

size: .
V: TRBV29-1
J: TRBJ2-1
D: TRBD2
CDR3: CSVPLAGVGNEQFF
DNA: TGCAGCGTACCCTTAGCGGGGGTAGGCAATGAGCAGTTCTTC

size: once
V: TRBV5-4
J: TRBJ1-2
D: .
CDR3: CASSLDAHGYGYTF
DNA: TGTGCCAGCAGCTTGGATGCTCATGGCTATGGCTACACCTTC

size: .
V: TRBV6-6
J: TRBJ2-1
D: TRBD2
CDR3: CASSYDSGGASQFF
DNA: TGTGCCAGCAGTTACGATAGCGGGGGGGCTTCGCAGTTCTTC

size: .
V: TRBV9
J: TRBJ2-1
D: TRBD2
CDR3: CASSQTSLGYEQFF
DNA: TGTGCCAGCAGCCAGACTAGCTTGGGCTATGAGCAGTTCTTC

size: once
V: TRBV6-6
J: TRBJ1-6
D: .
CDR3: CASDRGRDNARSPLHF
DNA: TGTGCCAGCGACCGGGGGCGGGACAACGCCAGATCACCCCTCCACTTT

size: few
V: TRBV11-3
J: TRBJ1-1
D: TRBD1
CDR3: CASSLTGFEAFF
DNA: TGTGCCAGCAGCTTGACAGGGTTTGAAGCTTTCTTT

size: .
V: TRBV28
J: TRBJ1-2
D: TRBD1
CDR3: CASSLAAGGDYGYTF
DNA: TGTGCCAGCAGTTTGGCGGCAGGGGGCGACTATGGCTACACCTTC

size: medium-sized
V: TRBV5-6
J: TRBJ2-7
D: .
CDR3: CASSGLGGVREQYF
DNA: TGTGCCAGCAGCGGTCTCGGGGGAGTTCGGGAGCAGTACTTC

size: .
V: TRBV14
J: TRBJ2-1
D: TRBD2
CDR3: CASSSGTSGRGNEQFF
DNA: TGTGCCAGCAGCAGCGGGACTAGCGGGAGGGGAAATGAGCAGTTCTTC

size: .
V: TRBV14
J: TRBJ2-7
D: .
CDR3: CASSQLSPYEQYF
DNA: TGTGCCAGCAGCCAACTATCCCCCTACGAGCAGTACTTC

size: .
V: TRBV19
J: TRBJ2-1
D: .
CDR3: CASSIETGGPYEQFF
DNA: TGTGCCAGTAGTATAGAAACAGGCGGGCCTTATGAGCAGTTCTTC